The next 30 T cell receptor beta chains were all read from a single sample in a study of OX40 agonist ivuxolimab in advanced cancers. Measured with immunoSEQ multiplex PCR; TCRdb has only the in-frame clones, and not every one. The table lists more than 55,000 clones, around 86% of them singletons. This material consisted of CD4+ or CD8+ T cells sorted from blood, taken in a trial of the OX40 agonist ivuxolimab. The source of these receptors is an adult with an advanced solid tumor such as melanoma, head and neck, liver or kidney cancer.

This chain links TRBV19 with TRBJ2-7; D possibly corresponds to TRBD1 (5 bases). The germline V gene encodes CDR1 LNHDA and CDR2 SQIVND (reference sequence). The CDR3 extends over 11 amino acids. Trimming took off 5 bases at V and 9 bases at J, with 11 bases between the two ends. The DNA for the CDR3 is TGTGCCAGTAGTGAAGACAGTGGGCAGTACTTC. Translating it yields CASSEDSGQYF.

V gene TRBV21-1 combines with J gene TRBJ1-3. TRBV21-1 is an annotated pseudogene. The CDR3 runs 19 residues. The CDR3 region has the DNA TGTGCCAGCAGCAAACATATCACCACGGGACCGAACTCTGGAAACACCATATATTTT. Translation: CASSKHITTGPNSGNTIYF.

The chain joins TRBV4-2 to TRBJ1-4; 7 positions agree with TRBD1. Germline trimming cut 5 bases from V and 1 base from J; bases unmatched to any gene: 7. CDR3 length: 16 amino acids. Germline values: CDR1 LGHNA, CDR2 YNFKEQ. CDR3 residues: CASSLYQGETNEKLFF. For the CDR3, the DNA is TGTGCCAGCAGCTTGTACCAGGGGGAAACTAATGAAAAACTGTTTTTT.

The V call is TRBV9, the J call TRBJ2-5; the match to TRBD1 covers 9 bases. With V trimmed by 4 bases and J by 4 bases, 8 bases remained unmatched. Germline-derived CDR1 and CDR2 are SGDLS and YYNGEE. The CDR3 is 15 residues long. The CDR3 region has the DNA TGTGCCAGCAGCCCTCGGACAGGGGAGGGAGAGACCCAGTACTTC. This translates into CASSPRTGEGETQYF.

This rearrangement joins TRBV6-5 to TRBJ2-5, with D uncertain. CDR1 is MNHEY and CDR2 is SVGAGI in the germline V gene. The CDR3 is 11 amino acids. Trimming pared 5 bases from V and 5 bases from J, leaving 6 bases between. CDR3 DNA: TGTGCCAGCAGTCCCCAGGAGACCCAGTACTTC. Amino acids: CASSPQETQYF.

The rearrangement links TRBV7-8 to TRBJ2-3, with D possibly matching TRBD2 (7 bases). The germline gives CDR1 SGHVS, CDR2 FQNEAQ. The ends were cut back, 5 bases at V and 6 bases at J, with 18 bases in the middle. CDR3 length: 15 residues. The CDR3 DNA sequence: TGTGCCAGCAGCGTTTACAGGGCCGGGGGGGATACGCAGTATTTT. It translates to CASSVYRAGGDTQYF.

The chain has TRBV19 and TRBJ1-5, with 9 bases lining up with TRBD1. V gave up 4 bases and J gave up 4 bases; unmatched junction bases: 2. The CDR3 sequence is 14 residues long. Germline V gene data show CDR1 as LNHDA and CDR2 as SQIVND (reference sequence). The CDR3 DNA reads as TGTGCCAGTAGTACGACAGGGGGAAATCAGCCCCAGCATTTT. Its translation: CASSTTGGNQPQHF.

The genes are TRBV11-2 and TRBJ1-3; D gene ambiguous. CDR1 is SGHAT and CDR2 is FQNNGV in the germline V gene. The CDR3 sequence is 14 residues long. V gave up 10 bases and J gave up 4 bases, with 17 bases separating them. DNA of the CDR3: TGTGCCATTCTTCGGGAACCGGTCGGAAACACCATATATTTT. Protein: CAILREPVGNTIYF.

V and J are TRBV6-5 and TRBJ2-5, with 12 nucleotides matching TRBD2. V gave up 0 bases and J gave up 5 bases; unmatched junction bases: 1. Germline lookup yields CDR1 MNHEY and CDR2 SVGAGI. The length of the CDR3 is 15 residues. CDR3 DNA sequence: TGTGCCAGCAGTTACTCGCTAGCGGGGGGGGAGACCCAGTACTTC. The encoded protein is CASSYSLAGGETQYF.

The chain joins TRBV7-7 to TRBJ1-1; unclear D gene. The V end was cut by 3 bases, the J end by 3 bases, with 8 bases between. CDR3 length: 13 residues. Germline V gene sequence: CDR1 SSHAT, CDR2 FNYEAQ (reference sequence). The CDR3 region has the DNA TGTGCCAGCAGCTTTGGGCTCGACACTGAAGCTTTCTTT. Amino acid sequence: CASSFGLDTEAFF.

In this sample, this clone turned up once. V gene TRBV6-1 combines with J gene TRBJ2-7, with unresolved D. Germline V lookup: CDR1 MNHNS, CDR2 SASEGT. The CDR3 is 12 residues long. V lost 8 bases, J lost 4 bases, and 12 bases lay in between. CDR3 amino acids: CASQQAGYEQYF. The DNA of the CDR3 is TGTGCCAGCCAACAAGCAGGTTACGAGCAGTACTTC.

The chain carries TRBV9 and TRBJ1-5; no clear D. Trimming left V 3 bases short and J 0 bases short, with 10 bases between. This CDR3 has 15 amino acids. Germline V gene data show CDR1 as SGDLS and CDR2 as YYNGEE. CDR3 sequence reads: CASSEYSHSNQPQHF. The CDR3, as DNA: TGTGCCAGCAGCGAATATAGCCATAGCAATCAGCCCCAGCATTTT.

The V call is TRBV28, the J call TRBJ2-7; 9 nucleotides agree with TRBD1. This CDR3 has 13 amino acids. The trim removed 10 bases at V and 2 bases at J, leaving 6 bases unmatched. The germline gives CDR1 MDHEN, CDR2 SYDVKM. In DNA form, the CDR3 reads TGTGCCACCTGGGACAGGGAGCCCTACGAGCAGTACTTC. The encoded protein is CATWDREPYEQYF.

The V call is TRBV19, the J call TRBJ1-6, with D tentatively TRBD1 (5 bases). CDR3 length: 14 residues. CDR1 is LNHDA and CDR2 is SQIVND in the germline V gene (reference sequence). V lost 6 bases and J lost 5, with 11 bases in between. CDR3 protein: CASRTLTDNSPLHF. DNA of the CDR3: TGTGCCAGTAGAACCTTGACAGATAATTCACCCCTCCACTTT.

The chain employs TRBV7-9 and TRBJ2-2; D unresolved. V shed 2 bases and J shed 2 bases, with 12 bases lying between them. CDR1 and CDR2 from the germline V gene are SEHNR and FQNEAQ (reference sequence). The CDR3 contains 16 residues. CDR3 DNA: TGTGCCAGCAGCTTATGGGCAGGTTCTAACACCGGGGAGCTGTTTTTT. Translating it yields CASSLWAGSNTGELFF. The full variable domain, rest sourced from reference TRBV7-9 and TRBJ2-2, is DTGVSQNPRHKITKRGQNVTFRCDPISEHNRLYWYRQTLGQGPEFLTYFQNEAQLEKSRLLSDRFSAERPKGSFSTLEIQRTEQGDSAMYLCASSLWAGSNTGELFFGEGSRLTVL.

The J gene is TRBJ2-2, the V gene TRBV9; 7 bases line up with TRBD1. CDR1 and CDR2 (germline): SGDLS, YYNGEE. V shed 5 bases, J shed 4 bases, and the junction held 5 bases outside the gene matches. The CDR3 is 14 residues long. The CDR3 spells CASSLPGGTGELFF. CDR3 sequence (DNA): TGTGCCAGCAGTTTACCAGGGGGCACCGGGGAGCTGTTTTTT.

The chain joins TRBV6-4 to TRBJ2-1; D gene ambiguous. There are 11 residues in the CDR3. The V end was cut by 3 bases, the J end by 6 bases, with 3 bases between. Germline CDR1 and CDR2: MRHNA and SNTAGT. CDR3 sequence: CASSEGNEQFF. The CDR3 DNA sequence: TGTGCCAGCAGTGAGGGCAATGAGCAGTTCTTC.

V usage is TRBV5-5 and J usage is TRBJ1-1; possibly TRBD1 for D (6 bases). There are 15 residues in the CDR3. Germline-derived CDR1 and CDR2 are SGHKS and YYEKEE (reference sequence). Trimming removed 0 bases from V and 5 bases from J, with 14 bases in between. CDR3 sequence: CASSLAWAGETEAFF. CDR3 sequence (DNA): TGTGCCAGCAGCTTGGCCTGGGCAGGGGAGACTGAAGCTTTCTTT.

The chain recombines TRBV5-1 with TRBJ2-5, with D possibly being TRBD2 (6 bases). There are 13 residues in the CDR3. Trimming shortened V by 4 bases and J by 5 bases, and 12 bases separated the two germline ends. In germline, CDR1 is SGHRS, CDR2 YFSETQ. The CDR3 coding sequence is TGCGCCAGCAGCCTGGCGGGGTCTGAGACCCAGTACTTC. It specifies CASSLAGSETQYF.

V is TRBV19 and J is TRBJ2-1; 12 bases line up with TRBD2. The CDR3 sequence is 15 residues long. The germline CDR1 and CDR2 sequences are LNHDA and SQIVND (reference sequence). Trimming took 7 bases from V and 6 from J; bases not matched to a gene: 7. CDR3 amino acids: CASTAGLAGSNEQFF. The CDR3 nucleotides read TGTGCCAGTACCGCCGGACTAGCGGGGAGCAATGAGCAGTTCTTC.

This sequence joins TRBV4-2 and TRBJ2-1, with a possible D match to TRBD1 (5 bases). In germline, CDR1 is LGHNA, CDR2 YNFKEQ. V was clipped by 1 base and J by 8 bases, with 15 bases between them. The CDR3 runs 15 residues. The CDR3 sequence is CASSQVLDQGHEQFF. CDR3 DNA sequence: TGTGCCAGCAGCCAAGTACTGGACCAGGGTCATGAGCAGTTCTTC.

In its sample, this clone was seen a few times. The chain joins TRBV1 to TRBJ2-1; the table's D call, TRBD1, has no DNA check behind it. TRBV1 is reported as a pseudogene. There are 12 residues in the CDR3. The CDR3 reads CTSSQVRREQFF. DNA for the CDR3: TGCACCAGCAGCCAAGTTCGCAGGGAGCAGTTCTTC.

This rearrangement joins TRBV27 to TRBJ2-1; 7 positions agree with TRBD2. In germline, CDR1 is MNHEY, CDR2 SMNVEV (reference sequence). With 2 bases clipped from V and 6 bases from J, the junction kept 16 bases outside the gene matches. This CDR3 region has 18 residues. CDR3 in amino acids: CASSLRMGWGGTGNEQFF. The CDR3, as DNA: TGTGCCAGCAGTTTAAGGATGGGATGGGGGGGAACAGGCAATGAGCAGTTCTTC.

The CDR3 loop is CASSRDNNQPQHF. The CDR3 nucleotides are TGTGCCAGCAGTCGTGACAACAATCAGCCCCAGCATTTT. V and J are TRBV6-5 and TRBJ1-5; D gene unclear. CDR1 is MNHEY, CDR2 SVGAGI, per germline. This CDR3 region has 13 residues. Trimming removed 5 bases from V and 3 bases from J, with 8 bases in between.

CDR3 bases: TGTGCCAGCAGCGTAGATTGGGAAAATTCACCCCTCCACTTT. This encodes CASSVDWENSPLHF. The chain recombines TRBV9 with TRBJ1-6; D is uncertain. This CDR3 is 14 amino acids long. Germline V CDR1 and CDR2: SGDLS, YYNGEE. Trimming pared 0 bases from V and 7 bases from J, leaving 8 bases between. Supplemented by reference TRBV9 and TRBJ1-6, the full variable domain reads DSGVTQTPKHLITATGQRVTLRCSPRSGDLSVYWYQQSLDQGLQFLIQYYNGEERAKGNILERFSAQQFPDLHSELNLSSLELGDSALYFCASSVDWENSPLHFGNGTRLTVT.

The chain uses TRBV15 and TRBJ2-1; possible D gene TRBD1, 5 bases. Germline CDR1 is LNHNV and CDR2 is YYDKDF (reference sequence). The ends were cut back, 5 bases at V and 2 bases at J, with 19 bases in the middle. CDR3 length equals 17 residues. The CDR3 sequence: CATSARQRPSTYNEQFF. As DNA, the CDR3 is TGTGCCACCAGCGCTCGACAGCGACCATCCACCTACAATGAGCAGTTCTTC.

The chain uses TRBV2 and TRBJ1-2; D gene ambiguous. Per germline, CDR1 SNHLY and CDR2 FYNNEI. V was clipped by 7 bases and J by 8 bases, with 26 bases between them. The CDR3 is 16 residues long. The CDR3 is CASKDTEEGGKGGYTF. CDR3 sequence (DNA): TGTGCCAGCAAAGACACGGAGGAGGGCGGGAAGGGCGGCTACACCTTC.

This clone came up a few times. This chain links TRBV5-1 with TRBJ2-6; D not certain. The CDR3 sequence is 15 residues long. The V gene's germline CDR1 is SGHRS and CDR2 YFSETQ. Trimming removed 2 bases from V and 0 bases from J, with 6 bases in between. The chain's CDR3 is CASSLLGSGANVLTF. DNA of the CDR3: TGCGCCAGCAGCTTATTGGGCTCTGGGGCCAACGTCCTGACTTTC.

The chain couples TRBV7-3 to TRBJ1-1; no reliable D call. Trimming left V 1 base short and J 1 base short, with 7 bases between. The CDR3 consists of 14 residues. CDR1 SGHTA and CDR2 FQGTGA come from the germline V gene. This CDR3 is CASSLSGSNTEAFF. CDR3 nucleotides: TGTGCCAGCAGCTTAAGCGGTTCGAACACTGAAGCTTTCTTT.

The chain carries TRBV2 and TRBJ1-2; unclear D gene. The germline V gene encodes CDR1 SNHLY and CDR2 FYNNEI. V gave up 5 bases and J gave up 8 bases, with 12 bases separating them. The CDR3 sequence is 12 residues long. In nucleotides, the CDR3 is TGTGCCAGCAGTTCCACAGCTCTAGGCTACACCTTC. Translating gives CASSSTALGYTF.